This T cell receptor (beta chain) was found in a study of immune cell composition in non-small cell lung cancer. CDR3 length equals 13 residues. Germline V lookup: CDR1 LNHDA, CDR2 SQIVND (reference sequence). The V end lost 7 bases, the J end lost 7 bases, and 16 bases lay between the germline ends. Clones were sequenced by immunoSEQ multiplex PCR, and TCRdb holds only the in-frame ones, with some missing. The data contain 3,200 or so clones, more than 75% of them singletons. As to this clone: Its antigen remains unidentified.

Study-wide points: Top 10 clone scores and clonality were higher in squamous than adenocarcinoma.

The chain joins TRBV19 to TRBJ1-2; no reliable D call. The receptor was derived from a human donor with non-small cell lung cancer. Sequencing input: lung tumor tissue. CDR3 bases: TGTGCCAGTACCAACCCCCAACGGGGTGGCTACACCTTC. Translated, it gives CASTNPQRGGYTF.